This T cell receptor (beta chain) was documented in a study of early T cells in non-severe SARS-CoV-2 infection. V lost 5 bases, J lost 9 bases, and 12 bases stayed unmatched. CDR3 size: 15 residues. CDR1 and CDR2 (germline): MNHEY, SMNVEV (reference sequence). Attachment of unique molecular identifiers was made to individual cDNA molecules. TCRdb called the 5' RACE reads again in MiXCR, with one record for every CDR3 protein. In the table there are about 70,000 distinct CDR3 sequences, 5% of which are singletons. In its sample, this clonotype was seen many times. This chain links TRBV27 with TRBJ2-4; 8 bases map to TRBD1. This sequence originates from an adult who was a healthcare worker with PCR-confirmed SARS-CoV-2 infection or an uninfected control (not recorded which). Sample: whole blood, taken at baseline. CDR3 loop: CASSLYRGRSRIQYF. For the CDR3, the DNA is TGTGCCAGCAGTCTCTACAGGGGGAGATCTCGCATTCAGTACTTC.